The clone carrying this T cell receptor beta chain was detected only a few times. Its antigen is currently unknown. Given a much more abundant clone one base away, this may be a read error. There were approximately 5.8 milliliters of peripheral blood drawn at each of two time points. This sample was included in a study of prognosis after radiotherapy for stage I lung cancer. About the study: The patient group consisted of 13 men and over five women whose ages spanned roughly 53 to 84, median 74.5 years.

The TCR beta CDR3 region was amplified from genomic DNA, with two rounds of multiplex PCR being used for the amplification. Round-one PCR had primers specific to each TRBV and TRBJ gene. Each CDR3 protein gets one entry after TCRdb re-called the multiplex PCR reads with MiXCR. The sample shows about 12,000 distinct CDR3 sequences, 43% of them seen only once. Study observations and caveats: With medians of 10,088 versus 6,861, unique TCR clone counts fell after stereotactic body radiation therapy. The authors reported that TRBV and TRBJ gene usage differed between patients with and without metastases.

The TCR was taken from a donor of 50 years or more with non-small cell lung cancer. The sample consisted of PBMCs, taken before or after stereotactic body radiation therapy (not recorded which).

For the CDR3, the DNA is TGCGCCAGCAGCTTGGTAGGGGGGGTGCCCCAAGAGACCCAGTACTTC. Protein sequence: CASSLVGGVPQETQYF. The chain links TRBV5-1 to TRBJ2-5, with D maybe TRBD2 (7 bases). Deletions cut 0 bases from V and 1 base from J, with 13 bases between. The CDR3 contains 16 residues. Germline CDR1 and CDR2: SGHRS and YFSETQ.